These T cell receptor beta chains were read from a single sample in a study. TCRdb recomputed calls from the reads with MiXCR, one row per CDR3 protein. The table includes around 3,700 distinct CDR3 sequences, roughly a tenth detected once. Sequencing was carried out using CD4+ T cells from synovial fluid. The source of these receptors is a human donor with rheumatoid arthritis. Each CDR3 is given with its conserved first and last residue. D genes are given only for firm matches. Clone sizes are given selectively: once, few, many, or a class where the clone is expanded.

d_call	j_call	clone_size	v_call	cdr3_aa	cdr3_nt
TRBD1	TRBJ2-1	medium-sized	TRBV5-1	CASSSTGGTFGNEQFF	TGCGCCAGCAGCTCGACAGGGGGTACGTTTGGGAATGAGCAGTTCTTC
-	TRBJ2-3	many	TRBV10-2	CASSRGASTDTQYF	TGCGCCAGCAGTCGCGGGGCTAGCACAGATACGCAGTATTTT
TRBD1	TRBJ1-4	medium-sized	TRBV28	CASSFRDRGEKLFF	TGTGCCAGCAGTTTCCGGGACAGGGGTGAAAAACTGTTTTTT
-	TRBJ1-1	many	TRBV29-1	CSAQQGLAEAFF	TGCAGCGCGCAACAGGGTCTGGCTGAAGCTTTCTTT
-	TRBJ2-6	medium-sized	TRBV7-2	CASSLSTGANVLTF	TGTGCCAGCAGCTTAAGTACTGGGGCCAACGTCCTGACTTTC
-	TRBJ2-3	many	TRBV9	CASSVVGGGQPWDTQYF	TGTGCCAGCAGCGTAGTAGGGGGGGGACAGCCCTGGGATACGCAGTATTTT
TRBD2	TRBJ2-1	medium-sized	TRBV20-1	CSARLGGGPNEQFF	TGCAGTGCTAGACTTGGGGGAGGGCCCAATGAGCAGTTCTTC
-	TRBJ2-3	medium-sized	TRBV20-1	CSARIGGTTDTQYF	TGCAGTGCTAGAATCGGCGGGACCACAGATACGCAGTATTTT
TRBD2	TRBJ2-7	many	TRBV20-1	CSARDPASGRIYEQYF	TGCAGTGCTAGAGATCCGGCTAGCGGGAGAATCTACGAGCAGTACTTC
TRBD2	TRBJ2-1	medium-sized	TRBV7-3	CASAPVGGRALGNEQFF	TGTGCCAGCGCTCCTGTGGGCGGGAGGGCTTTGGGGAATGAGCAGTTCTTC
TRBD1	TRBJ2-5	medium-sized	TRBV4-2	CASSQAQGAQETQYF	TGTGCCAGCAGCCAAGCGCAGGGGGCCCAAGAGACCCAGTACTTC
-	TRBJ2-3	medium-sized	TRBV20-1	CSARSTRTDTQYF	TGCAGTGCGCGGTCGACTCGCACAGATACGCAGTATTTT
-	TRBJ2-7	medium-sized	TRBV2	CASSGTVPFYEQYF	TGTGCCAGCAGTGGGACGGTCCCTTTCTACGAGCAGTACTTC
TRBD1	TRBJ2-4	medium-sized	TRBV20-1	CSQQGGLAKNIQYF	TGCAGCCAACAGGGGGGTTTAGCCAAAAACATTCAGTACTTC
-	TRBJ1-2	many	TRBV19	CASSIDAASGYTF	TGTGCCAGTAGTATAGACGCCGCCTCTGGCTACACCTTC
-	TRBJ2-2	many	TRBV7-2	CASSRSIALNTGELFF	TGTGCCAGCAGCCGATCCATCGCATTGAACACCGGGGAGCTGTTTTTT
-	TRBJ2-7	medium-sized	TRBV20-1	CSAGASTYEQYF	TGCAGTGCTGGGGCCTCCACCTACGAGCAGTACTTC
-	TRBJ1-2	-	TRBV11-2	CASSLGTGTGYTF	TGTGCCAGCAGCTTAGGAACCGGGACCGGCTACACCTTC
-	TRBJ2-1	-	TRBV2	CASSRDTVYNEQFF	TGTGCCAGCAGCCGGGACACTGTCTACAATGAGCAGTTCTTC
TRBD1	TRBJ2-3	-	TRBV5-4	CASSLGDSLITDTQYF	TGTGCCAGCAGCTTGGGGGACAGCCTGATCACAGATACGCAGTATTTT
-	TRBJ2-7	many	TRBV3-1	CASGQTYEQYF	TGTGCCAGCGGCCAAACCTACGAGCAGTACTTC
-	TRBJ2-4	-	TRBV29-1	CSVGGSMSIQYF	TGCAGCGTTGGGGGAAGTATGAGCATTCAGTACTTC
-	TRBJ2-3	large	TRBV24-1	CATSDRRAEGSADTQYF	TGTGCCACCAGTGACCGACGAGCGGAGGGGAGCGCAGATACGCAGTATTTT
-	TRBJ2-2	medium-sized	TRBV28	CASSKPTNTGELFF	TGTGCCAGCAGTAAGCCGACGAACACCGGGGAGCTGTTTTTT
-	TRBJ2-3	few	TRBV20-1	CSASLPYQLDTQYF	TGCAGTGCTAGCCTTCCCTACCAGTTGGATACGCAGTATTTT
TRBD2	TRBJ2-5	many	TRBV20-1	CSAPHSGSGETQYF	TGCAGTGCTCCTCATAGCGGGAGTGGGGAGACCCAGTACTTC
-	TRBJ2-7	large	TRBV20-1	CSARDTSSYEQYF	TGCAGTGCTAGAGATACTAGCTCCTACGAGCAGTACTTC
TRBD2	TRBJ2-1	-	TRBV27	CASSSLAGVDNEQFF	TGTGCCAGCAGTTCGCTAGCGGGAGTCGATAATGAGCAGTTCTTC
TRBD2	TRBJ2-3	few	TRBV20-1	CSAETSGTTDTQYF	TGCAGTGCAGAGACTAGCGGGACCACAGATACGCAGTATTTT
TRBD2	TRBJ2-7	medium-sized	TRBV7-2	CASSYLAGQGEQYF	TGTGCCAGCAGCTACCTAGCGGGCCAGGGCGAGCAGTACTTC
-	TRBJ2-7	many	TRBV5-1	CASSLVAQQAYEQYF	TGCGCCAGCAGCTTGGTGGCGCAACAAGCCTACGAGCAGTACTTC
-	TRBJ1-3	medium-sized	TRBV20-1	CSADTGSSGNTIYF	TGCAGTGCGGATACAGGGTCCTCTGGAAACACCATATATTTT
TRBD2	TRBJ2-1	large	TRBV20-1	CSAIRLAGNNEQFF	TGCAGTGCCATAAGACTAGCGGGTAACAATGAGCAGTTCTTC
-	TRBJ2-2	medium-sized	TRBV24-1	CATSDGTGTWTGELFF	TGTGCCACCAGTGATGGTACCGGGACATGGACCGGGGAGCTGTTTTTT
-	TRBJ1-4	few	TRBV28	CASSLSGNGGEKLFF	TGTGCCAGCAGTTTATCGGGGAATGGAGGAGAAAAACTGTTTTTT
-	TRBJ2-2	few	TRBV30	CAWSRPWDTGELFF	TGTGCCTGGAGCCGACCGTGGGACACCGGGGAGCTGTTTTTT
-	TRBJ2-3	many	TRBV4-3	CASSQVHLESYTQYF	TGCGCCAGCAGCCAAGTACATCTAGAGAGTTATACGCAGTATTTT
TRBD1	TRBJ2-3	-	TRBV7-2	CASSQTGSDTQYF	TGTGCCAGCAGCCAGACAGGGTCGGATACGCAGTATTTT
-	TRBJ1-6	medium-sized	TRBV5-1	CASSLAGQSQNSPLHF	TGCGCCAGCAGCTTGGCCGGACAGTCGCAAAATTCACCCCTCCACTTT
TRBD2	TRBJ2-7	-	TRBV6-5	CASSPGTSEYEQYF	TGTGCCAGCAGTCCAGGGACTAGCGAGTACGAGCAGTACTTC
-	TRBJ2-3	medium-sized	TRBV5-1	CASSQSTDTQYF	TGCGCCAGCAGCCAGTCCACAGATACGCAGTATTTT
TRBD2	TRBJ2-3	medium-sized	TRBV20-1	CSAPSGTSTDTQYF	TGCAGTGCTCCTAGCGGAACTAGCACAGATACGCAGTATTTT
-	TRBJ2-7	medium-sized	TRBV28	CASRRREALGYEQYF	TGTGCCAGCAGGCGCAGGGAGGCTTTGGGATACGAGCAGTACTTC
TRBD1	TRBJ1-6	few	TRBV28	CASSPTGGISSPLHF	TGTGCCAGCAGTCCTACAGGGGGGATCAGTTCACCCCTCCACTTT
-	TRBJ2-3	medium-sized	TRBV27	CASSLHGDTQYF	TGTGCCAGCAGTTTACACGGGGATACGCAGTATTTT
TRBD1	TRBJ2-1	many	TRBV6-1	CASGGQVWGEFF	TGTGCCAGCGGGGGACAGGTTTGGGGGGAGTTCTTC
-	TRBJ1-5	-	TRBV20-1	CSARQEGNQPQHF	TGCAGTGCTAGACAGGAGGGCAATCAGCCCCAGCATTTT
-	TRBJ2-4	medium-sized	TRBV4-3	CASSQLWGQGNIQYF	TGCGCCAGCAGCCAATTATGGGGGCAGGGAAACATTCAGTACTTC
-	TRBJ2-1	many	TRBV4-3	CASSQVREIGDEQFF	TGCGCCAGCAGCCAGGTTCGGGAGATAGGCGATGAGCAGTTCTTC
TRBD1	TRBJ2-3	medium-sized	TRBV7-2	CASSLYRGSMGTDTQYF	TGTGCCAGCAGCTTATACAGGGGCTCAATGGGCACAGATACGCAGTATTTT
-	TRBJ1-4	medium-sized	TRBV5-5	CASSFEGTTNEKLFF	TGTGCCAGCAGCTTCGAGGGGACAACTAATGAAAAACTGTTTTTT
TRBD1	TRBJ2-1	medium-sized	TRBV20-1	CSAGRGTGQFNEQFF	TGCAGTGCTGGAAGGGGGACAGGGCAGTTCAATGAGCAGTTCTTC
-	TRBJ2-7	many	TRBV7-2	CASGTSPALYEQYF	TGTGCCAGCGGGACTTCGCCGGCTCTGTACGAGCAGTACTTC
-	TRBJ2-3	many	TRBV19	CASSIYGAKEPQYF	TGTGCCAGTAGTATTTACGGAGCAAAGGAGCCGCAGTATTTT
-	TRBJ1-4	-	TRBV6-6	CASSYRGDNEKLFF	TGTGCCAGCAGCTATCGGGGGGATAATGAAAAACTGTTTTTT
-	TRBJ2-7	medium-sized	TRBV18	CASSPPPTPLASRDEQYF	TGTGCCAGCTCACCACCTCCCACCCCACTAGCATCTCGGGACGAGCAGTACTTC
-	TRBJ2-2	medium-sized	TRBV6-5	CASSSRQVGGGSGELFF	TGTGCCAGCAGTTCTCGTCAGGTCGGTGGCGGGTCCGGGGAGCTGTTTTTT
-	TRBJ1-2	-	TRBV5-1	CASSLDSYYGYTF	TGCGCCAGCAGCTTGGACAGCTACTATGGCTACACCTTC
-	TRBJ2-2	medium-sized	TRBV7-2	CASSFGDTGELFF	TGTGCCAGCAGCTTCGGGGACACCGGGGAGCTGTTTTTT
-	TRBJ2-5	medium-sized	TRBV7-2	CASSLAVGGETQYF	TGTGCCAGCAGCTTAGCAGTTGGAGGAGAGACCCAGTACTTC